This paragraph reports one T cell receptor (beta chain). Germline V gene sequence: CDR1 SEHNR, CDR2 FQNEAQ (reference sequence). V was cut by 4 bases and J by 6 bases, with 16 bases left in between. The CDR3 extends over 15 amino acids. These data come from a study of T cell changes during pregnancy in multiple sclerosis. Clones were read by immunoSEQ multiplex PCR, and TCRdb kept only the in-frame ones, dropping some. Of approximately 83,000 clones listed, roughly 93% are singletons. The input for sequencing was peripheral blood, taken in the first trimester of pregnancy. The chain joins TRBV7-9 to TRBJ2-1, with a tentative D call TRBD1 (7 bases). This sequence originates from a female donor with multiple sclerosis, enrolled in a pregnancy study. The CDR3 nucleotides read TGTGCCAGCAGCTCCTTCAGGGGGGCCACCAATGAGCAGTTCTTC. Protein product: CASSSFRGATNEQFF.